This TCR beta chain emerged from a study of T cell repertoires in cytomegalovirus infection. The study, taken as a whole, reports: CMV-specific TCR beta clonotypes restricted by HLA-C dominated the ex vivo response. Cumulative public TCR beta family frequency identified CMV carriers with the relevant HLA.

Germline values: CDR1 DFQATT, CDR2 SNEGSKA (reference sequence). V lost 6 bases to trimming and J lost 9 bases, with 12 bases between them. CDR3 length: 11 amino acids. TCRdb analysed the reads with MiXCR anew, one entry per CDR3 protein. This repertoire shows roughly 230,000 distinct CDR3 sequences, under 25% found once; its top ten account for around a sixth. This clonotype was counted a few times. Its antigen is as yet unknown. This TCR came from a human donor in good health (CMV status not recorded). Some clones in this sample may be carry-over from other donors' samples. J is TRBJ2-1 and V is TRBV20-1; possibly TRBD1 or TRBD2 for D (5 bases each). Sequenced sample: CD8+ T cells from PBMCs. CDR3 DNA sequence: TGCAGTGCCACCCCTGGGGGTGAGCAGTTCTTC. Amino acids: CSATPGGEQFF.